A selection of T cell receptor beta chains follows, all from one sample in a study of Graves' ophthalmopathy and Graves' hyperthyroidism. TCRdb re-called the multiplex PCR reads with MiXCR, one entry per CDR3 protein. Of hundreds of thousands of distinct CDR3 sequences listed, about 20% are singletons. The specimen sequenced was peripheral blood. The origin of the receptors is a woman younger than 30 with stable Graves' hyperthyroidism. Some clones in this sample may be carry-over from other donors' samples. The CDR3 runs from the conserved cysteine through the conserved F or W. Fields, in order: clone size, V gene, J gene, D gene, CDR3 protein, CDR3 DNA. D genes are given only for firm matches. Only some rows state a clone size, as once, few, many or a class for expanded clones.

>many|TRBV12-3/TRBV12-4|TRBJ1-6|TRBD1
CATTGQSHSPLHF
TGTGCCACCACGGGACAGAGCCATTCACCCCTCCACTTT
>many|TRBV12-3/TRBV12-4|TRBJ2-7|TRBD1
CASSLQTGAEVDF
TGTGCCAGCAGTCTCCAGACAGGGGCTGAGGTGGACTTC
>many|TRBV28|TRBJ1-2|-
CASSNRIYGYTF
TGTGCCAGCAGCAACAGAATCTATGGCTACACCTTC
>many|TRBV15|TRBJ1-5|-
CATSRDFARGSNQPQHF
TGTGCCACCAGCAGAGATTTCGCGAGGGGAAGCAATCAGCCCCAGCATTTT
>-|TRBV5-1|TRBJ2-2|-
CASSWSAGQSNTGELFF
TGCGCCAGCAGCTGGTCAGCGGGACAGAGCAACACCGGGGAGCTGTTTTTT
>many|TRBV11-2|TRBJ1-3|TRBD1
CASSLGGGYGNTIYF
TGTGCCAGCAGCTTAGGAGGGGGCTATGGAAACACCATATATTTT
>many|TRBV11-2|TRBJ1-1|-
CASSLTPTEAFF
TGTGCCAGCAGCTTGACTCCGACTGAAGCTTTCTTT
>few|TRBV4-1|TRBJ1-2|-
CASSQGGFRDYGYTF
TGCGCCAGCAGCCAAGGGGGTTTTCGGGACTATGGCTACACCTTC
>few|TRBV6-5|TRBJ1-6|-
CASSYGTGTLSPLHF
TGTGCCAGCAGTTACGGGACCGGGACACTTTCACCCCTCCACTTT
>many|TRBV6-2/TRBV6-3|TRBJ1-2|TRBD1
CASNSRTGGGCGYTF
TGTGCCAGCAATTCCCGGACAGGGGGCGGCTGTGGCTACACCTTC
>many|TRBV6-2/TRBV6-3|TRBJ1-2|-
CASSYTGSYGYTF
TGTGCCAGCAGCTACACGGGTTCATATGGCTACACCTTC
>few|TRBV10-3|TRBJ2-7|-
CAISEGVGEQYF
TGTGCCATCAGTGAAGGCGTTGGTGAGCAGTACTTC
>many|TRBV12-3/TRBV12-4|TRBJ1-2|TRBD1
CASSFLDRGYGYTF
TGTGCCAGCAGCTTTCTAGACAGGGGGTATGGCTACACCTTC
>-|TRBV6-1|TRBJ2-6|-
CASMGGARGSGANVLTF
TGTGCCAGCATGGGGGGGGCCCGAGGGTCTGGGGCCAACGTCCTGACTTTC
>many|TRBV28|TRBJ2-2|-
CASRTGNTGELFF
TGTGCCAGCAGGACAGGGAACACCGGGGAGCTGTTTTTT
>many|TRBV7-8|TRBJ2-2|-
CASGLVKGTGELFF
TGTGCCAGCGGCTTAGTCAAGGGGACGGGGGAGCTGTTTTTT
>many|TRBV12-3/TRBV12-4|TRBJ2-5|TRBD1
CASKPGQTQETQYF
TGTGCCAGCAAACCGGGACAGACCCAAGAGACCCAGTACTTC
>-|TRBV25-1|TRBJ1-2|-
CASSEYPPPGGANYGYTF
TGTGCCAGCAGTGAATATCCCCCCCCCGGAGGGGCTAACTATGGCTACACCTTC